These 25 T cell receptor beta chains came from one sample sequenced in a study of T cells in Graves' hyperthyroidism and ophthalmopathy. Regions amplified from RNA transcripts were the TCR beta CDR3 regions. During a first-round RT-PCR of the TCR CDR3, the HTBI primer set was used. TCRdb redid the calling of the multiplex PCR reads with MiXCR, one entry per CDR3 protein. This repertoire shows roughly 500,000 distinct CDR3 sequences, 40% to 50% found once; its top ten account for 35% to 50%. Specimen: peripheral blood or thyroid tissue (not recorded which). The receptors were gathered from an adult woman with Graves' disease, either hyperthyroidism or ophthalmopathy (not recorded which).

This clonotype was observed many times. V is TRBV7-9 and J is TRBJ1-6, with TRBD1 identical over 8 bases. Germline-derived CDR1 and CDR2 are SEHNR and FQNEAQ (reference sequence). V lost 5 bases, J lost 9 bases, and 6 bases stayed unmatched. The CDR3 extends over 14 amino acids. CDR3 in DNA: TGTGCCAGCAGCCCACAGGGGGTCGGTTCACCCCTCCACTTT. Protein: CASSPQGVGSPLHF.

V is TRBV2 and J is TRBJ1-6; 8 nucleotides match TRBD1. The junction had 14 bases not matched to a gene; V was cut back by 9 bases and J by 19 bases. The germline gives CDR1 SNHLY, CDR2 FYNNEI. The CDR3 runs 12 residues. The CDR3 sequence is CARRTGRERVHF. The DNA for the CDR3 is TGTGCCAGGAGGACAGGGCGAGAGAGGGTTCACTTT. The whole variable domain, remainder taken from reference TRBV2 and TRBJ1-6, is EPEVTQTPSHQVTQMGQEVILRCVPISNHLYFYWYRQILGQKVEFLVSFYNNEISEKSEIFDDQFSVERPDGSNFTLKIRSTKLEDSAMYFCARRTGRERVHFGNGTRLTVT.

This clonotype was counted many times. The chain employs TRBV10-3 and TRBJ2-5; possible D gene TRBD2, 6 bases. CDR1 is ENHRY and CDR2 is SYGVKD in the germline V gene. There are 13 residues in the CDR3. The V end lost 7 bases, the J end lost 2 bases, and 11 bases lay between the germline ends. Here the CDR3 reads CAINAGSQETQYF. For the CDR3, the DNA is TGTGCCATCAACGCGGGGTCACAAGAGACCCAGTACTTC.

This clonotype turned up a few times. V and J are TRBV6-1 and TRBJ2-7, with D perhaps matching TRBD1 or TRBD2 (5 bases each). Trimming took off 6 bases at V and 2 bases at J, with 17 bases between the two ends. The CDR3 is 15 amino acids. Germline V gives CDR1 MNHNS, CDR2 SASEGT. Here the CDR3 reads CASRAEGTDAYEQYF. The CDR3 DNA sequence: TGTGCCAGCAGGGCCGAGGGGACGGACGCCTACGAGCAGTACTTC.

This sequence joins TRBV9 and TRBJ2-2; D unresolved. Germline V gene data show CDR1 as SGDLS and CDR2 as YYNGEE. Trimming removed 5 bases at V and 6 bases at J, with 8 bases between. The CDR3 is 12 residues long. The CDR3 region has the DNA TGTGCCAGCAGAGGGTACGCCGGGGAGCTGTTTTTT. It yields the protein CASRGYAGELFF.

CDR3 residues: CASSASPLLSGRAHAYEQYF. DNA for the CDR3: TGTGCCAGCAGCGCGTCGCCTCTTCTTAGCGGGAGGGCCCACGCCTACGAGCAGTACTTC. The genes are TRBV7-9 and TRBJ2-7, with 11 bases identical to TRBD2. J gave up 2 bases and V 5 bases, and 20 bases lay outside the gene matches. The CDR3 contains 20 residues. CDR1 SEHNR and CDR2 FQNEAQ come from the germline V gene (reference sequence).

The genes are TRBV15 and TRBJ2-5; possibly TRBD2 for D (7 bases). This CDR3 has 15 amino acids. The V end lost 1 base, the J end lost 5 bases, and 14 bases lay between the germline ends. Germline CDR1 is LNHNV and CDR2 is YYDKDF (reference sequence). CDR3: CATSRVGGPGETQYF. CDR3 DNA sequence: TGTGCCACCAGCAGAGTCGGGGGGCCGGGCGAGACCCAGTACTTC.

This chain links TRBV7-2 with TRBJ2-3, with 11 nucleotides matching TRBD2. CDR1 and CDR2 (germline): SGHTA, FQGNSA. CDR3 size: 14 residues. Trimming cost V 2 bases and J 13 bases; bases outside gene matches: 8. The CDR3 nucleotides are TGTGCCAGCAGCTTATCGGCTAGCGGGAGGAGGGAGTATTTT. It codes for CASSLSASGRREYF.

This clonotype appeared many times. V and J are TRBV29-1 and TRBJ1-1, with D possibly TRBD1 on 5 matching bases. The V gene lost 2 bases and the J gene lost 4 bases, with 20 bases spanning the gap. CDR3 length: 16 amino acids. CDR1 SQVTM and CDR2 ANQGSEA come from the germline V gene. This CDR3 reads CSVEKLGGTRFTEAFF. CDR3 in DNA: TGCAGCGTTGAAAAACTCGGGGGAACGAGGTTCACTGAAGCTTTCTTT.

This sequence joins TRBV28 and TRBJ2-7, with D hard to call. The CDR3 loop spans 11 amino acids. V was pared by 3 bases and J by 6 bases, with 6 bases between. Germline lookup yields CDR1 MDHEN and CDR2 SYDVKM. The CDR3 loop reads CASSFSTEQYF. The CDR3 region has the DNA TGTGCCAGCAGTTTCTCAACCGAGCAGTACTTC.

In its sample, this clonotype was seen many times. This rearrangement joins TRBV2 to TRBJ2-7; TRBD2 might be the D (6 bases). This CDR3 has 13 residues. Trimming left V 3 bases short and J 3 bases short, with 9 bases between. Germline loops: CDR1 SNHLY, CDR2 FYNNEI. As DNA, the CDR3 is TGTGCCAGCAGTGATGAGGGAGGCTACGAGCAGTACTTC. Its protein is CASSDEGGYEQYF.

The chain has TRBV2 and TRBJ1-1; tentative D call: TRBD1 (5 bases). The CDR3 consists of 13 residues. Germline V lookup: CDR1 SNHLY, CDR2 FYNNEI. V gave up 6 bases and J gave up 3 bases, with 11 bases separating them. This CDR3 is CASRRQFHTEAFF. For the CDR3, the DNA is TGTGCCAGCAGGAGACAGTTCCACACTGAAGCTTTCTTT.

This chain joins TRBV29-1 and TRBJ2-5, with D tentatively TRBD1 (5 bases). Between the trimmed V and J ends, which lost 1 base and 1 base, there was a span of 10 bases. CDR3 length equals 14 residues. CDR1 is SQVTM and CDR2 is ANQGSEA in the germline V gene. The CDR3 spells CSVEGGPAQETQYF. CDR3 bases: TGCAGCGTTGAAGGGGGCCCGGCCCAAGAGACCCAGTACTTC.

DNA of the CDR3: TGCAGTGCTAGTCCCCTAAGCGGAGACACCGGGGAGCTGTTTTTT. Translating it yields CSASPLSGDTGELFF. This chain links TRBV20-1 with TRBJ2-2, with D possibly being TRBD2 (5 bases). This CDR3 has 15 amino acids. Germline lookup yields CDR1 DFQATT and CDR2 SNEGSKA (reference sequence). The V and J ends lost 3 bases and 3 bases respectively, with 14 bases between them.

The rearrangement joins TRBV2 to TRBJ1-3; unclear D gene. V lost 1 base to trimming and J lost 4 bases, with 14 bases between them. This CDR3 region has 16 residues. CDR1 is SNHLY, CDR2 FYNNEI, per germline. Here the CDR3 reads CASSEVAGLQGNTIYF. The CDR3 bases are TGTGCCAGCAGTGAAGTAGCGGGCTTGCAGGGAAACACCATATATTTT. Combining the CDR3 with reference TRBV2 and TRBJ1-3 gives the whole variable domain EPEVTQTPSHQVTQMGQEVILRCVPISNHLYFYWYRQILGQKVEFLVSFYNNEISEKSEIFDDQFSVERPDGSNFTLKIRSTKLEDSAMYFCASSEVAGLQGNTIYFGEGSWLTVV.

The V gene is TRBV3-1, the J gene TRBJ2-7; TRBD2 matches 10 bases. The germline V gene encodes CDR1 LGHDT and CDR2 YNNKEL (reference sequence). The V gene end was trimmed by 4 bases and the J gene end by 7 bases; junction bases not matched to a gene: 10. The CDR3 totals 15 residues. CDR3 region: CASSLSSGRLGEQYF. CDR3 DNA: TGTGCCAGCAGCCTCTCTAGCGGGAGACTGGGGGAGCAGTACTTC.

This chain links TRBV19 with TRBJ1-6; D may be TRBD1 (5 bases). The V end was cut by 9 bases, the J end by 6 bases, with 18 bases between. Germline-derived CDR1 and CDR2 are LNHDA and SQIVND (reference sequence). CDR3 length: 15 residues. CDR3 loop: CASSLPSRVNSPLHF. DNA for the CDR3: TGTGCCAGCAGCTTACCGTCCAGGGTTAATTCACCCCTCCACTTT. The full variable domain, completed using reference TRBV19 and TRBJ1-6, is DGGITQSPKYLFRKEGQNVTLSCEQNLNHDAMYWYRQDPGQGLRLIYYSQIVNDFQKGDIAEGYSVSREKKESFPLTVTSAQKNPTAFYLCASSLPSRVNSPLHFGNGTRLTVT.

This clonotype appeared many times. The chain has TRBV7-2 and TRBJ2-7; a weak D match, TRBD1 (6 bases). This CDR3 is built from 16 residues. Germline-derived CDR1 and CDR2 are SGHTA and FQGNSA. V dropped 6 bases and J dropped 2 bases, with 20 bases sitting between them. CDR3: CASRPPIMAGAYEQYF. The CDR3 coding sequence is TGTGCCAGCAGACCACCAATCATGGCAGGGGCCTACGAGCAGTACTTC.

The count of this clonotype is one. This chain connects TRBV2 to TRBJ1-2; D uncertain. Germline V gene data show CDR1 as SNHLY and CDR2 as FYNNEI. This CDR3 contains 17 residues. The V end was cut by 7 bases, the J end by 10 bases, with 31 bases between. CDR3 bases: TGTGCCAGCATTCGTACTAGCGGTTCGAACACCGGGGAGCTCTACACCTTC. Encoded protein: CASIRTSGSNTGELYTF.

The chain uses TRBV15 and TRBJ2-5; D is possibly TRBD2 (7 bases). The germline V gene has CDR1 LNHNV and CDR2 YYDKDF (reference sequence). V was clipped by 1 base and J by 5 bases, with 20 bases between them. This CDR3 has 17 residues. The CDR3 sequence: CATSRVRGPSGMETQYF. CDR3 in DNA: TGTGCCACCAGCAGAGTTCGGGGGCCGAGCGGGATGGAGACCCAGTACTTC. The variable domain in full, with the rest retrieved from reference TRBV15 and TRBJ2-5, is DAMVIQNPRYQVTQFGKPVTLSCSQTLNHNVMYWYQQKSSQAPKLLFHYYDKDFNNEADTPDNFQSRRPNTSFCFLDIRSPGLGDTAMYLCATSRVRGPSGMETQYFGPGTRLLVL.

The chain employs TRBV11-2 and TRBJ1-3; D is ambiguous. Germline CDR1 is SGHAT and CDR2 is FQNNGV. Deletions cut 3 bases from V and 4 bases from J, with 13 bases between. The CDR3 sequence is 15 residues long. The CDR3 spells CASSLSATGGNTIYF. For the CDR3, the DNA is TGTGCCAGCAGCTTGTCCGCCACGGGGGGAAACACCATATATTTT.

The CDR3 nucleotides are TGTGCCAGCAGCATTGAGGAAGGTTATGGCTACACCTTC. This encodes CASSIEEGYGYTF. This sequence joins TRBV2 and TRBJ1-2, with unresolved D. This CDR3 has 13 amino acids. The V end was cut by 6 bases, the J end by 5 bases, with 13 bases between. Germline lookup yields CDR1 SNHLY and CDR2 FYNNEI.

The V gene is TRBV15, the J gene TRBJ1-1; D uncertain. The germline gives CDR1 LNHNV, CDR2 YYDKDF (reference sequence). The CDR3 is 13 amino acids. V was pared by 8 bases and J by 3 bases, with 13 bases between. CDR3 sequence: CATQLPGYTEAFF. The CDR3 DNA reads TGTGCCACCCAATTACCGGGATACACTGAAGCTTTCTTT.

This clonotype was observed many times. This rearrangement joins TRBV20-1 to TRBJ2-7; D is uncertain. Per germline, CDR1 DFQATT and CDR2 SNEGSKA (reference sequence). The CDR3 is made up of 11 amino acids. Trimming left V 3 bases short and J 5 bases short, with 8 bases between. The CDR3 nucleotides read TGCAGTGCTAGTCGGTCTAACGAGCAGTACTTC. Translated, it gives CSASRSNEQYF.

The gene calls are TRBV15 and TRBJ2-3, with TRBD2 identical over 7 bases. V shed 8 bases and J 3 bases; nucleotides not matched to a gene: 11. The CDR3 has 15 amino acids. CDR1 is LNHNV and CDR2 is YYDKDF in the germline V gene (reference sequence). This CDR3 reads CATRREGRSTDTQYF. CDR3 bases: TGTGCCACCCGGAGGGAGGGCCGATCGACAGATACGCAGTATTTT.